The sequence of this TCR beta chain was determined in a study of regulatory dendritic cells for organ transplantation listed by TCRdb under 2017. In terms of the full investigation: To make regulatory dendritic cells, monocytes were cultured with vitamin D3 on days 0 and 4 and with IL-10 on day 4. On day 6, LPS was added to the DC cultures to test how the DCs responded to a strong maturation-inducing agent. Before and after allostimulation with regulatory or mature dendritic cells, TCRbeta repertoires were sequenced from sorted naive and memory CD4+ and CD8+ T cells. Study-level results and caveats: Among the resting subsets, memory CD8+ T cells contained the most alloreactive TCR clonotypes. Sequencing was done in only a couple of subjects, and the authors reported considerable heterogeneity between individuals in the alloreactive memory CD8+ T cell pool. Expansion of memory CD8+ clones was induced by allostimulation in both subjects, but more limited expansion appeared to be induced by regulatory dendritic cells than by mature dendritic cells. The repertoires of naive CD4+ and CD8+ T cells were highly diverse, while memory cell repertoires were less diverse, with memory CD8+ cells being the most oligoclonal.

The TCRbeta CDR3 regions were amplified in a multiplexed two-step PCR with Vbeta-specific forward primers and Jbeta-specific reverse primers. Through the immunoSEQ service, the TCRbeta libraries were run on an Illumina instrument for sequencing. The paper's processing steps were these. IMGT annotation was used to assign V, D and J genes, and synthetic CDR3 analogues were used to correct the counts for multiplex PCR bias. In the immunoSEQ Analyzer, repertoire clonality was calculated as one minus normalized Shannon entropy. Whether a clone counted as expanded was decided by Fisher's exact test with Benjamini-Hochberg false discovery rate control and a two-tailed cutoff of P<0.01. This immuneACCESS table, as held by TCRdb, lists in-frame sequences with V and J called but not all clones. Of the missing ones, under half trace to an unresolved V gene in checked studies; the others have no known cause. V and J calls and clone size are those listed in that table; D and trimming were worked out from the DNA. The sample records more than 10,000 clones, approximately 79% of which are singletons. Together, the top ten hold more than 1% of the sample.

Sorted T cell subsets were CFSE-labeled and co-cultured for under 6 days with allogeneic regulatory or mature dendritic cells at a 1:10 DC:T ratio. Naive T cells were sorted as CD45RA+ and memory T cells as CD45RO+ CD4+ or CD8+ cells by FACS. T cells for TCR sequencing came from two healthy control subjects. The Qiagen DNeasy Blood & Tissue Kit was used to extract genomic DNA. Unmatched junction bases come to 6, with V trimmed by 3 bases and J by 8 bases. The CDR1 and CDR2 encoded by the germline V gene (reference sequence) are LNHDA and SQIVND. The CDR3 measures 13 amino acids from cysteine to phenylalanine. Just CDR3 DNA is preserved here, 39 bases in frame from base 1. This clone was observed a handful of times. No cognate antigen has been identified for it. No much larger clonotype is one base removed from it; base qualities were not supplied.

Sequencing was carried out using naive CD8+ T cells from blood cultured with regulatory dendritic cells. The intended sense of this specimen's cell subset or site label: CD45RA+ naive T cells. The chain uses TRBV19 and TRBJ1-2, and 7 junctional nucleotides match TRBD1. The TCR was taken from a human donor in good health. Read as DNA, the sequence is TGTGCCAGTAGTATCTGGGACAGTCCGGGCTACACCTTC. Translated, this gives CASSIWDSPGYTF.